This T cell receptor beta chain was profiled in a study of blood T cell repertoires in COVID-19. Generated by immunoSEQ multiplex PCR, the TCRdb table keeps only in-frame clones and is missing some. The sample carries about 80,000 clones, 65% to 85% recorded once. This clone was seen a handful of times. Trimming shortened V by 5 bases and J by 5 bases, and 8 bases separated the two germline ends. The CDR3 sequence is 12 residues long. Germline CDR1 and CDR2: LNHDA and SQIVND (reference sequence). The V gene is TRBV19, the J gene TRBJ2-3; D is perhaps TRBD2 (6 bases). Sequencing used peripheral blood. The receptor was isolated from a man aged 65-85 years with active or convalescent COVID-19. The CDR3 spells CASSSGGDTQYF. For the CDR3, the DNA is TGTGCCAGTAGTTCCGGGGGAGATACGCAGTATTTT.